This T cell receptor beta chain came from a study of blood T cell repertoires in COVID-19. Study details: Samples taken during acute and convalescent COVID-19 were collected in the United States, Italy and Spain. T cells, B-cell-depleted T cells, or PBMCs supplied cDNA or gDNA.

The authors' processing: Reference gene primers were amplified, and this amplification served to estimate nucleated cell counts. The repertoire was sequenced with immunoSEQ multiplex PCR; TCRdb's copy has only in-frame clones and lacks some. D and trimming were read from the DNA, whereas the V and J calls and clone size are those reported in that table. This table holds around 30,000 clones, roughly 91% found once. Sequencing used peripheral blood. This sequence originates from a human donor in a cohort sampled during active COVID-19. The donor label of this sample is uncertain.

The CDR3 loop reads CASSLDGRDGIDEQFF. DNA for the CDR3: TGTGCCAGCAGCTTAGATGGGAGGGATGGTATCGATGAGCAGTTCTTC. The V and J genes are TRBV11-3 and TRBJ2-1, with 7 bases identical to TRBD2. This CDR3 is 16 amino acids long. Germline CDR1 is SGHNT and CDR2 is YENEEA. V lost 0 bases, J lost 8 bases, and 10 bases stayed unmatched.